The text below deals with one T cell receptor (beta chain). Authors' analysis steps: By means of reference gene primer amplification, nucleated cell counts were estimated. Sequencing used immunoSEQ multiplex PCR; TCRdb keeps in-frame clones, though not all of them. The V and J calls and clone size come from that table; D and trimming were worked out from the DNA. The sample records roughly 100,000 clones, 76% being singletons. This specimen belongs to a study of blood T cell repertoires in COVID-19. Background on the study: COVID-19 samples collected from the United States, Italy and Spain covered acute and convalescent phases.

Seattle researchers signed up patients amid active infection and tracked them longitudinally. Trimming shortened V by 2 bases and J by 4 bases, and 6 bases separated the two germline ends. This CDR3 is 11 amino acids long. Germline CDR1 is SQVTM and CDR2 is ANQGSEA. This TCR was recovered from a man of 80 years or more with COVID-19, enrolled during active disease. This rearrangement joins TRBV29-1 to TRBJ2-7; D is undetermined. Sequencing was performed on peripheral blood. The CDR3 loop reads CSVETGYEQYF. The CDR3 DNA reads TGCAGCGTTGAAACGGGTTACGAGCAGTACTTC.